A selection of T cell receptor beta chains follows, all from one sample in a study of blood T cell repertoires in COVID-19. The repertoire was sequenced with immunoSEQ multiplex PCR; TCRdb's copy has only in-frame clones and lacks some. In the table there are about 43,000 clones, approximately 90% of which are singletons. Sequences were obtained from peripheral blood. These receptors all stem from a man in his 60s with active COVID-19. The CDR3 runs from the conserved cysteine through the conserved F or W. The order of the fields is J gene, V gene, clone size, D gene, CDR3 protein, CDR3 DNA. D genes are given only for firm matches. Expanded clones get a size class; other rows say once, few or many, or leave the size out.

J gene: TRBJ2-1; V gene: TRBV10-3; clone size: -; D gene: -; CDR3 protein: CAISDEDSSPDEQFF; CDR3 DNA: TGTGCCATCAGTGACGAAGACTCGTCCCCGGATGAGCAGTTCTTC
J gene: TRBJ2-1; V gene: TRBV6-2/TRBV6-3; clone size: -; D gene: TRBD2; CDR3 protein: CASSYGTSGASRNEQFF; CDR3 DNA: TGTGCCAGCAGTTACGGGACTAGCGGGGCCTCCCGCAATGAGCAGTTCTTC
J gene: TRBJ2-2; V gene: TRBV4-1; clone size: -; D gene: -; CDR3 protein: CASSQVTGNTGELFF; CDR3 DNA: TGCGCCAGCAGCCAAGTAACAGGGAACACCGGGGAGCTGTTTTTT
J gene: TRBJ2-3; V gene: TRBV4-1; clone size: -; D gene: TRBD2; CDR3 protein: CASSQAPGGQDTQYF; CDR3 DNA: TGCGCCAGCAGCCAAGCCCCGGGGGGGCAAGATACGCAGTATTTT
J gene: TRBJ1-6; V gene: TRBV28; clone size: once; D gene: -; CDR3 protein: CASSPSQGRNSPLHF; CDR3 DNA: TGTGCCAGCAGTCCCTCCCAGGGGCGGAATTCACCCCTCCACTTT
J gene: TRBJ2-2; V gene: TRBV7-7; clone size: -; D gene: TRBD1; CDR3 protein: CASSLSVQGDTGELFF; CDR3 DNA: TGTGCTAGCAGCTTATCCGTGCAGGGGGACACCGGGGAGCTGTTTTTT
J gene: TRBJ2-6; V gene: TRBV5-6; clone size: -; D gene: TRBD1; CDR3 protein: CASSTRTGYSGANVLTF; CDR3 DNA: TGTGCCAGCAGCACCCGGACAGGTTACTCTGGGGCCAACGTCCTGACTTTC
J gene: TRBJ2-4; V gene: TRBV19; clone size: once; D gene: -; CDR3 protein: CASSIRGLGKNIQYF; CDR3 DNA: TGTGCCAGTAGTATTCGGGGACTGGGCAAAAACATTCAGTACTTC
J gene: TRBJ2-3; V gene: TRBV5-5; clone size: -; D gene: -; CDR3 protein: CASSLGQGSTDTQYF; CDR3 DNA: TGTGCCAGCAGCTTGGGGCAGGGGAGCACAGATACGCAGTATTTT
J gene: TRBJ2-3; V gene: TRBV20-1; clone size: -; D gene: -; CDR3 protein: CSANREDTQYF; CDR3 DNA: TGCAGTGCAAACAGGGAGGATACGCAGTATTTT
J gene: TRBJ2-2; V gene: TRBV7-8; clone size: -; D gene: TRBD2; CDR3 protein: CASSQLSGRNTGELFF; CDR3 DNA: TGTGCCAGCAGCCAACTAAGCGGGAGGAACACCGGGGAGCTGTTTTTT
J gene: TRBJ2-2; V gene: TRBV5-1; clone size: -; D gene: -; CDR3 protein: CASSSESTSGELFF; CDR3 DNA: TGCGCCAGCAGCTCCGAATCCACTAGCGGGGAGCTGTTTTTT
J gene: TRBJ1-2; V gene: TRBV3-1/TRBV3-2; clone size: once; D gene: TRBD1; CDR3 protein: CASSHWVQGESSGYTF; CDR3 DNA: TGTGCCAGCAGCCATTGGGTTCAGGGGGAATCTAGTGGCTACACCTTC
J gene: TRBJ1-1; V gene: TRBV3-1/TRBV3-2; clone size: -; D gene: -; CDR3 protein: CASSQIQGNTEAFF; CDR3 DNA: TGTGCCAGCAGCCAAATACAGGGTAACACTGAAGCTTTCTTT
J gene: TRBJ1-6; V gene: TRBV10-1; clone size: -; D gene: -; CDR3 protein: CASSESRTENSPLHF; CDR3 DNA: TGCGCCAGCAGTGAGTCGAGGACAGAAAATTCACCCCTCCACTTT
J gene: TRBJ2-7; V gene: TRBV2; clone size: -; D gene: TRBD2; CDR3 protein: CASSPTSVGEQYF; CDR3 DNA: TGTGCCAGCAGTCCTACTAGCGTTGGCGAGCAGTACTTC
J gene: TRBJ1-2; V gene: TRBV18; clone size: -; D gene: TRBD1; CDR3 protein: CASSPTGDYGYTF; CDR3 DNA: TGTGCCAGCTCACCAACAGGGGATTATGGCTACACCTTC
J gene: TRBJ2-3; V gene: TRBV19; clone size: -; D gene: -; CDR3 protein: CASSTRDTQYF; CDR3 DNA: TGTGCCAGTAGTACCAGGGATACGCAGTATTTT
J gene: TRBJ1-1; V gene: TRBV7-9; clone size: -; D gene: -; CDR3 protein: CASSLNRQNTEAFF; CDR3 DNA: TGTGCCAGCAGCTTAAACAGGCAGAACACTGAAGCTTTCTTT
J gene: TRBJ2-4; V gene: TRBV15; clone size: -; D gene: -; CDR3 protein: CATSRGTQGAKNIQYF; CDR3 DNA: TGTGCCACCAGCAGAGGAACGCAGGGGGCCAAAAACATTCAGTACTTC
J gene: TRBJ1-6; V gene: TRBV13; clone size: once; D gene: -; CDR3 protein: CASSLRGQGSPLHF; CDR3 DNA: TGTGCCAGCAGCTTGCGGGGGCAAGGGTCACCCCTCCACTTT
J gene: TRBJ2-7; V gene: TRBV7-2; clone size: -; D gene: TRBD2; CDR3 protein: CASSYSGLAAYEQYF; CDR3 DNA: TGTGCCAGCAGCTATAGCGGACTAGCGGCCTACGAGCAGTACTTC
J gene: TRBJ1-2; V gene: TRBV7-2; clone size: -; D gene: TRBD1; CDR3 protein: CASSPTSTGHNYGYTF; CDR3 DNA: TGTGCCAGCAGCCCCACCTCGACAGGGCATAACTATGGCTACACCTTC
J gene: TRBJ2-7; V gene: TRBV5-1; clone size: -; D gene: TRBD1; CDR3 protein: CASSLVGTGAPEQYF; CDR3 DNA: TGCGCCAGCAGCTTGGTAGGGACAGGGGCCCCCGAGCAGTACTTC
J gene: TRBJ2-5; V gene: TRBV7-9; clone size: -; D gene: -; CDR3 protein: CASSSLSGIQETQYF; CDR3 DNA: TGTGCCAGCAGCTCCCTCTCAGGGATTCAAGAGACCCAGTACTTC
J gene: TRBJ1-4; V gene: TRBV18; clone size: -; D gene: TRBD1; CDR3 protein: CASSQGGGEKLFF; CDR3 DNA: TGTGCCAGCTCGCAAGGGGGCGGAGAAAAACTGTTTTTT
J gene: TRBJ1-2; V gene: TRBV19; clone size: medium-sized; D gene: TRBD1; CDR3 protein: CASSIGGTGYGYTF; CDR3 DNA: TGTGCCAGTAGTATAGGTGGGACAGGCTATGGCTACACCTTC
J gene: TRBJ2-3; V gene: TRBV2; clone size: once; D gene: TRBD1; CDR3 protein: CASSLRGDTQYF; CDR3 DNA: TGTGCCAGCAGTCTCAGGGGGGATACGCAGTATTTT
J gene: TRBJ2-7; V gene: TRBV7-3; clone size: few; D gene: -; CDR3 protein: CASSLGGGRDEQYF; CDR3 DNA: TGTGCCAGCAGCTTAGGAGGGGGCAGGGACGAGCAGTACTTC
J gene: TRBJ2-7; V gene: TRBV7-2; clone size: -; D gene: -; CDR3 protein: CASSLGRAGSYEQYF; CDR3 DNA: TGTGCCAGCAGCTTAGGCCGAGCTGGCTCCTACGAGCAGTACTTC
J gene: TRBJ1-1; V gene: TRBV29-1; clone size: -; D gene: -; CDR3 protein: CSVGKERNTEAFF; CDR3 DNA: TGCAGCGTTGGCAAGGAGCGGAACACTGAAGCTTTCTTT
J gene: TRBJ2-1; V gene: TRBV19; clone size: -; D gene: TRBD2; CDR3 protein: CASSLAGGVYNEQFF; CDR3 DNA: TGTGCCAGTAGTTTGGCGGGAGGGGTGTACAATGAGCAGTTCTTC
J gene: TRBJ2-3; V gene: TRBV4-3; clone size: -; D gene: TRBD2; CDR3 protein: CASSQFSGGSTDTQYF; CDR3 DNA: TGCGCCAGCAGCCAATTTAGCGGGGGGAGCACAGATACGCAGTATTTT
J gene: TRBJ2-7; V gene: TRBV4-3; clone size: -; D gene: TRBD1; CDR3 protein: CASSQGTGTYEQYF; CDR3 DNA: TGCGCCAGCAGCCAAGGGACAGGCACCTACGAGCAGTACTTC
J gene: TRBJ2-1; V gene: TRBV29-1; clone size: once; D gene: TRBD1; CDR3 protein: CSIDRVAGNEQFF; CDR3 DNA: TGCAGCATAGACAGGGTGGCCGGGAATGAGCAGTTCTTC
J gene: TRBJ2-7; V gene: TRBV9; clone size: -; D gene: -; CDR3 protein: CASSVGRADSYEQYF; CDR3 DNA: TGTGCCAGCAGCGTAGGGAGGGCTGACTCCTACGAGCAGTACTTC
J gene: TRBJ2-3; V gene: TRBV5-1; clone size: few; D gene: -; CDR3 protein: CASSSGSAGRPDTQYF; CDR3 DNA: TGCGCCAGCAGCTCCGGTAGCGCAGGCCGCCCGGATACGCAGTATTTT
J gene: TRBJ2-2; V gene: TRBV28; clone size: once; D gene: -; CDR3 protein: CASNRSPNTGELFF; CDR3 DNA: TGTGCCAGTAATAGGAGTCCGAACACCGGGGAGCTGTTTTTT
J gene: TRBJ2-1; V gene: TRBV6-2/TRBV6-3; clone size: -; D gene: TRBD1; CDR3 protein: CASSRRDSSYNEQFF; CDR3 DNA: TGTGCCAGCAGTCGTCGGGACAGCTCCTACAATGAGCAGTTCTTC
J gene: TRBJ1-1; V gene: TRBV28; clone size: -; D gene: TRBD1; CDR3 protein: CASGPGQRNTGAFF; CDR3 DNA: TGTGCCAGCGGTCCGGGACAGAGAAACACTGGAGCTTTCTTT
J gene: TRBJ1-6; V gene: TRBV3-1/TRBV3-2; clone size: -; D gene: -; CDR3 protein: CASSQDIRVQPLHF; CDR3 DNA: TGTGCCAGCAGCCAAGATATCCGGGTTCAACCCCTCCACTTT
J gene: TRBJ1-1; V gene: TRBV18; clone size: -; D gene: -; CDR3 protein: CASSSLDVYTEAFF; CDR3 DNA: TGTGCCAGCTCATCTTTAGATGTTTACACTGAAGCTTTCTTT
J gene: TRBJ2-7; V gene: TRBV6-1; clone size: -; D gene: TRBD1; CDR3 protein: CASSEGTGPIYEQYF; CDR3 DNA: TGTGCCAGCAGTGAGGGGACAGGTCCAATCTACGAGCAGTACTTC
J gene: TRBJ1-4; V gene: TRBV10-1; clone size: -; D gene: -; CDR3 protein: CASVGSSGEKLFF; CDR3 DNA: TGCGCCAGCGTGGGGTCCTCAGGGGAAAAACTGTTTTTT
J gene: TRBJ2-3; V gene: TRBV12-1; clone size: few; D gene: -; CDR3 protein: CASSDNRLAGDTTDTQYF; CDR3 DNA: TGTGCCAGCAGCGATAATCGACTAGCGGGGGATACAACAGATACGCAGTATTTT
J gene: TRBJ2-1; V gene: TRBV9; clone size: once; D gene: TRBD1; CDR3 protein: CASSPGGDYNEQFF; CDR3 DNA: TGTGCCAGCAGCCCAGGGGGAGATTACAATGAGCAGTTCTTC
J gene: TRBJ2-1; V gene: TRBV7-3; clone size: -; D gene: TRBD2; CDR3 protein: CASSAGTSGTEQFF; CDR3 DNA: TGTGCCAGCAGCGCCGGGACTAGCGGGACTGAGCAGTTCTTC
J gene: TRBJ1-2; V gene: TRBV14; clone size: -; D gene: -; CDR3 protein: CASSPTGYNYGYTF; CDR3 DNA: TGTGCCAGCAGCCCAACAGGGTATAACTATGGCTACACCTTC
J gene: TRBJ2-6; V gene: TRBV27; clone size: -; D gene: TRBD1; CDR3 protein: CASSLYPGGRSGANVLTF; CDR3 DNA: TGTGCCAGCAGTTTATACCCAGGGGGCCGCTCTGGGGCCAACGTCCTGACTTTC
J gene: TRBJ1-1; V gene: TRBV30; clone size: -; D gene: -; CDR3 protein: CAWSGGGRQNTEAFF; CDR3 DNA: TGTGCCTGGAGTGGGGGGGGGAGACAGAACACTGAAGCTTTCTTT
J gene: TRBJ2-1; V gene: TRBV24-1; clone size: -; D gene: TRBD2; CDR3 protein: CATSDFLAGGNHEQFF; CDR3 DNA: TGTGCCACCAGTGATTTCCTAGCGGGGGGGAACCATGAGCAGTTCTTC
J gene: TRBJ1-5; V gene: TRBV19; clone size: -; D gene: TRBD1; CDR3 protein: CASSIGGTGGLVRDKNQPQHF; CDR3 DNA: TGTGCCAGTAGTATAGGAGGGACAGGGGGCTTGGTACGTGACAAGAATCAGCCCCAGCATTTT
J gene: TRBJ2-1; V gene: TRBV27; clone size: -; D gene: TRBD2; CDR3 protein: CASSKRLAGFYNEQFF; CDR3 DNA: TGTGCCAGCAGTAAGAGACTAGCGGGATTCTACAATGAGCAGTTCTTC
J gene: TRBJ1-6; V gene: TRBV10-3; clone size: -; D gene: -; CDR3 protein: CATQVGGSSYNSPLHF; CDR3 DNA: TGTGCCACCCAAGTTGGGGGGAGCTCCTATAATTCACCCCTCCACTTT
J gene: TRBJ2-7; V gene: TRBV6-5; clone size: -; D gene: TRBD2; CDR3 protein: CASSSGLGPYEQYF; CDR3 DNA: TGTGCCAGCAGTTCGGGACTAGGACCCTACGAGCAGTACTTC